This T cell receptor (beta chain) was observed in a study of blood T cell repertoires in COVID-19. Study-wide background: Collection of acute and convalescent COVID-19 samples took place in the United States, Italy and Spain.

The Seattle site enrolled patients during active infection and followed them longitudinally. This clone has just a few counts. Original analysis: From reference gene primer amplification, estimates of nucleated cell counts were derived. Profiling relied on immunoSEQ multiplex PCR, and the TCRdb table lists in-frame clones only, not all of them. V, J and clone size are those of that table, while D and trimming were read from the DNA. The sample carries around 150,000 clones, roughly 84% recorded once. Germline assignment: CDR1 LNHDA and CDR2 SQIVND (reference sequence). The germline V and J ends were trimmed by 1 base and 7 bases, with 16 bases remaining between them. The CDR3 consists of 16 residues.

This rearrangement joins TRBV19 to TRBJ2-2; TRBD1 is a possible D gene (6 bases). This TCR came from a man aged 25-45 years with COVID-19, enrolled during active disease. What was sequenced was peripheral blood. The DNA of the CDR3 is TGTGCCAGTAGTATAGCCCCAGGGGCTAAGGGCGGGGAGCTGTTTTTT. Its translation: CASSIAPGAKGGELFF.